Listed here are 32 T cell receptor beta chains from one sample, sequenced in a study of Ad26.COV2.S vaccination and SARS-CoV-2 variants. Assay: immunoSEQ multiplex PCR; the TCRdb copy retains only in-frame clones and omits some. The profile shows tens of thousands of clones, roughly 83% of them singletons. Sequencing was performed on peripheral blood, taken after recovery from COVID-19. These receptors came from a human donor who had recovered from COVID-19.

The CDR3 bases are TGTGCCAGCAGCCGTGCTAAGGTCAGCTATGGCTACACCTTC. Translated: CASSRAKVSYGYTF. The chain recombines TRBV5-6 with TRBJ1-2; D gene uncertain. Germline V gene data show CDR1 as SGHDT and CDR2 as YYEEEE. The V end lost 4 bases, the J end lost 4 bases, and 14 bases lay between the germline ends. This CDR3 has 14 amino acids. Complete variable domain (other parts from reference TRBV5-6 and TRBJ1-2): DAGVTQSPTHLIKTRGQQVTLRCSPKSGHDTVSWYQQALGQGPQFIFQYYEEEERQRGNFPDRFSGHQFPNYSSELNVNALLLGDSALYLCASSRAKVSYGYTFGSGTRLTVV.

This chain uses TRBV18 with TRBJ1-1; 8 nucleotides match TRBD1. The germline gives CDR1 KGHSH, CDR2 LQKENI. The CDR3 sequence is 14 residues long. Trimming cost V 4 bases and J 3 bases; bases outside gene matches: 4. Written as DNA, the CDR3 is TGTGCCAGCTCACGGACAGGGTGGGACACTGAAGCTTTCTTT. Residues: CASSRTGWDTEAFF.

The chain joins TRBV24-1 to TRBJ2-3; D gene uncertain. CDR1 and CDR2 (germline): KGHDR, SFDVKD. The CDR3 has 15 amino acids. V lost 4 bases and J 2 bases, leaving 12 bases between the germline ends. This chain's CDR3 is CATSDRFRYTDTQYF. The CDR3 DNA is TGTGCCACCAGTGACAGGTTTCGGTACACAGATACGCAGTATTTT.

A few counts support this clone. The gene calls are TRBV5-6 and TRBJ1-1; 7 nucleotides match TRBD1. This CDR3 contains 13 residues. The V gene's germline CDR1 is SGHDT and CDR2 YYEEEE. V shed 0 bases and J 11 bases; nucleotides not matched to a gene: 7. The CDR3 region is CASSLEATGRAFF. CDR3 sequence (DNA): TGTGCCAGCAGCTTGGAGGCGACAGGGAGGGCTTTCTTT.

The chain combines TRBV3-1 (or the pseudogene TRBV3-2) with TRBJ1-1; unclear D gene. The CDR3 contains 15 residues. Trimming left V 0 bases short and J 1 base short, with 9 bases between. CDR1 and CDR2 from the germline V gene are LGHDT and YNNKEL (reference sequence). CDR3 sequence reads: CASSQDEQWNTEAFF. The CDR3 DNA reads TGTGCCAGCAGCCAAGATGAACAGTGGAACACTGAAGCTTTCTTT.

CDR3 nucleotides: TGTGCCAGCAGCTCTACAGACAGAAATCAGCCCCAGCATTTT. Its protein is CASSSTDRNQPQHF. The chain has TRBV7-8 and TRBJ1-5; D perhaps matches TRBD1 (5 bases). CDR1 is SGHVS and CDR2 is FQNEAQ in the germline V gene. CDR3 length: 14 residues. V was shortened by 4 bases and J by 4 bases, with 11 bases between the two germline ends.

The gene calls are TRBV7-2 and TRBJ1-5; 7 positions match TRBD1. The CDR3 totals 17 residues. V shed 5 bases, J shed 1 base, and the junction held 11 bases outside the gene matches. The V gene's germline CDR1 is SGHTA and CDR2 FQGNSA. Here the CDR3 DNA reads TGTGCCAGCAGCCCACACGGCGGACAGGCCAGCAATCAGCCCCAGCATTTT. Amino acids: CASSPHGGQASNQPQHF.

The chain employs TRBV5-6 and TRBJ2-5; no clear D gene. CDR1 is SGHDT and CDR2 is YYEEEE in the germline V gene. The CDR3 runs 14 residues. V lost 3 bases and J lost 3, with 12 bases in between. The CDR3 DNA sequence: TGTGCCAGCAGCTCAGAGTCAGGAGAAGAGACCCAGTACTTC. It encodes CASSSESGEETQYF.

The V and J genes are TRBV18 and TRBJ1-2; TRBD1 matches at 10 bases. V shed 0 bases and J 5 bases; nucleotides not matched to a gene: 6. The V gene's germline CDR1 is KGHSH and CDR2 LQKENI. The CDR3 has 16 amino acids. In DNA form, the CDR3 reads TGTGCCAGCTCACCACCCTCGACAGGGGGCTTATATGGCTACACCTTC. It encodes CASSPPSTGGLYGYTF.

This clone was found once. The chain carries TRBV24-1 and TRBJ1-1; 8 bases agree with TRBD1. The germline V gene encodes CDR1 KGHDR and CDR2 SFDVKD. The CDR3 sequence is 12 residues long. V trimming: 2 bases; J trimming: 10 bases; junction bases outside the gene matches: 2. The CDR3 sequence is CATSDSTGGAFF. The CDR3 DNA reads as TGTGCCACCAGTGATTCTACAGGGGGAGCTTTCTTT.

The chain is built from TRBV7-9 and TRBJ1-2; D is undetermined. This CDR3 region has 14 residues. The V and J ends lost 8 bases and 6 bases respectively, with 19 bases between them. CDR1 and CDR2 (germline): SEHNR, FQNEAQ (reference sequence). The CDR3 loop reads CASLNRGEVNGYTF. The CDR3 coding sequence is TGTGCCAGCCTGAACCGCGGGGAGGTGAATGGCTACACCTTC. The full variable domain, in which reference TRBV7-9 and TRBJ1-2 provide the parts outside the CDR3, is DTGVSQNPRHKITKRGQNVTFRCDPISEHNRLYWYRQTLGQGPEFLTYFQNEAQLEKSRLLSDRFSAERPKGSFSTLEIQRTEQGDSAMYLCASLNRGEVNGYTFGSGTRLTVV.

This clone is labeled medium-sized (0.01 to 0.1%). CDR3 loop: CASSAGQAGNTIYF. The CDR3 DNA sequence: TGTGCCAGCAGTGCGGGACAGGCTGGAAACACCATATATTTT. The chain combines TRBV2 with TRBJ1-3; TRBD1 matches 8 bases. The CDR3 runs 14 residues. Germline CDR1 and CDR2: SNHLY and FYNNEI. The V and J ends lost 4 bases and 2 bases, in that order; junction bases with no gene match: 1.

This chain uses TRBV7-9 with TRBJ2-5, with 9 bases identical to TRBD2. The germline gives CDR1 SEHNR, CDR2 FQNEAQ (reference sequence). V gave up 3 bases and J gave up 4 bases; unmatched junction bases: 6. The CDR3 runs 15 residues. This CDR3 is CASSFGGGAVETQYF. CDR3 sequence (DNA): TGTGCCAGCAGCTTTGGCGGGGGGGCCGTAGAGACCCAGTACTTC.

This chain links TRBV27 with TRBJ1-1; D unresolved. CDR3 length: 13 residues. Trimming removed 3 bases from V and 4 bases from J, with 9 bases in between. Per the germline V gene, CDR1 is MNHEY and CDR2 is SMNVEV (reference sequence). In DNA form, the CDR3 reads TGTGCCAGCAGTTTCTTCGGATCCACTGAAGCTTTCTTT. Its protein is CASSFFGSTEAFF.

The chain uses TRBV11-2 and TRBJ1-2, with TRBD1 as a possible D gene (5 bases). CDR3 length: 15 residues. Per germline, CDR1 SGHAT and CDR2 FQNNGV. Trimming removed 5 bases from V and 4 bases from J, with 17 bases in between. CDR3 amino acids: CASSPTGGGGYGYTF. The CDR3, as DNA: TGTGCCAGCAGCCCAACGGGGGGGGGAGGCTATGGCTACACCTTC.

The chain links TRBV4-1 to TRBJ1-2, with 11 nucleotides matching TRBD1. CDR3 size: 16 residues. The germline CDR1 and CDR2 sequences are MGHRA and YSYEKL. With V trimmed by 1 base and J by 4 bases, 5 bases remained unmatched. DNA of the CDR3: TGCGCCAGCAGCCAAGCAGGACAGGGGGCGCCCTATGGCTACACCTTC. Translated, it gives CASSQAGQGAPYGYTF.

This chain connects TRBV25-1 to TRBJ2-4; D uncertain. V gave up 6 bases and J gave up 7 bases, with 13 bases separating them. This CDR3 spans 13 amino acids. Per germline, CDR1 MGHDK and CDR2 SYGVNS. In DNA, the CDR3 is TGTGCCAGCAGAGATGGGTTGAGGAACATTCAGTACTTC. Amino acid sequence: CASRDGLRNIQYF.

The CDR3 DNA reads TGCGCCAGCAGCCAACAAGTCACGGGACAGGGGGGTGAAAAACTGTTTTTT. Translated: CASSQQVTGQGGEKLFF. The chain carries TRBV4-1 and TRBJ1-4; 11 bases are shared with TRBD1. J lost 7 bases, V lost 2 bases, and 9 bases had no gene match. This CDR3 contains 17 residues. Germline values: CDR1 MGHRA, CDR2 YSYEKL.

The chain joins TRBV19 to TRBJ2-2; D is unclear. Trimming cost V 1 base and J 4 bases, with 4 bases left between them. The CDR3 contains 13 residues. The germline V gene has CDR1 LNHDA and CDR2 SQIVND (reference sequence). The CDR3 spells CASSIGSTGELFF. The CDR3 DNA sequence: TGTGCCAGTAGTATAGGGTCCACCGGGGAGCTGTTTTTT.

This clone was counted a single time. The chain has TRBV18 and TRBJ1-1; no reliable D call. The germline gives CDR1 KGHSH, CDR2 LQKENI. Trimming took 6 bases from V and 0 from J, leaving 11 bases between them. This CDR3 comprises 14 residues. Here the CDR3 reads CASSYGGVNTEAFF. The CDR3 nucleotides read TGTGCCAGCTCGTACGGAGGAGTGAACACTGAAGCTTTCTTT.

The rearrangement links TRBV7-2 to TRBJ1-4; D gene unclear. Per germline, CDR1 SGHTA and CDR2 FQGNSA. The CDR3 contains 13 residues. Trimming shortened V by 1 base and J by 3 bases, and 3 bases separated the two germline ends. CDR3 in DNA: TGTGCCAGCAGCTTAGAGGCTAATGAAAAACTGTTTTTT. It yields the protein CASSLEANEKLFF.

V usage is TRBV4-1 and J usage is TRBJ2-7, with 7 bases identical to TRBD1. The J segment lost 4 bases and the V segment lost 4 bases, leaving 10 bases of the junction unmatched. This CDR3 region has 15 residues. CDR1 is MGHRA, CDR2 YSYEKL, per germline. The CDR3: CASSPQGDAQYEQYF. The CDR3 DNA follows: TGCGCCAGCAGCCCCCAGGGGGACGCTCAATACGAGCAGTACTTC.

This chain links TRBV30 with TRBJ2-3; a possible D gene is TRBD2 (6 bases). This CDR3 has 14 residues. Trimming removed 0 bases at V and 4 bases at J, with 11 bases between. Germline V gene lookup returns CDR1 GTSNPN and CDR2 SVGIG (reference sequence). This chain's CDR3 is CAWSVLASADTQYF. In DNA, the CDR3 is TGTGCCTGGAGTGTACTGGCTAGCGCAGATACGCAGTATTTT. The whole variable domain, remainder taken from reference TRBV30 and TRBJ2-3, is SQTIHQWPATLVQPVGSPLSLECTVEGTSNPNLYWYRQAAGRGLQLLFYSVGIGQISSEVPQNLSASRPQDRQFILSSKKLLLSDSGFYLCAWSVLASADTQYFGPGTRLTVL.

This chain links TRBV4-1 with TRBJ2-7; 7 positions match TRBD2. CDR3 length: 20 amino acids. Germline V CDR1 and CDR2: MGHRA, YSYEKL. V gave up 0 bases and J gave up 3 bases; unmatched junction bases: 20. For the CDR3, the DNA is TGCGCCAGCAGCCAAGATGGGATTAGGAGGGAGGGCCTCGGGTTCTACGAGCAGTACTTC. Its translation: CASSQDGIRREGLGFYEQYF.

The chain employs TRBV2 and TRBJ1-1; D not certain. CDR1 SNHLY and CDR2 FYNNEI come from the germline V gene. This CDR3 comprises 11 residues. Trimming removed 6 bases at V and 5 bases at J, with 7 bases between. CDR3 region: CASRSKTEAFF. The CDR3, as DNA: TGTGCCAGCAGGAGTAAAACTGAAGCTTTCTTT.

The chain combines TRBV5-5 with TRBJ1-3, with D uncertain. CDR3 length equals 13 residues. Germline CDR1 SGHKS, CDR2 YYEKEE (reference sequence). The germline V and J ends were trimmed by 4 bases and 0 bases, with 5 bases remaining between them. As DNA, the CDR3 is TGTGCCAGCAGCATGAACTCTGGAAACACCATATATTTT. It is translated as CASSMNSGNTIYF.

This clone was seen only a few times. V and J are TRBV12-5 and TRBJ1-6; D is uncertain. The CDR3 has 13 residues. Looked up from germline, CDR1 is LGHNT and CDR2 is FRNRAP. The V gene lost 1 base and the J gene lost 7 bases, with 5 bases spanning the gap. CDR3 nucleotide sequence: TGTGCTAGTGGTTTGGCAGAGAATTCACCCCTCCACTTT. Translating gives CASGLAENSPLHF.

The rearrangement uses TRBV24-1 and TRBJ2-3; 9 bases map to TRBD2. With V trimmed by 1 base and J by 0 bases, 7 bases remained unmatched. The germline V gene encodes CDR1 KGHDR and CDR2 SFDVKD. The CDR3 is 18 amino acids. In DNA form, the CDR3 reads TGTGCCACCAGTGATTTCTTATCTACTAGCGGGAGCACAGATACGCAGTATTTT. Translating gives CATSDFLSTSGSTDTQYF.

The chain carries TRBV7-9 and TRBJ1-5; D is perhaps TRBD1 (6 bases). CDR3 size: 16 residues. CDR1 and CDR2 from the germline V gene are SEHNR and FQNEAQ (reference sequence). The germline V and J ends were trimmed by 1 base and 9 bases, with 19 bases remaining between them. CDR3 in DNA: TGTGCCAGCAGCTTAGATTCGTCCCAGGGGACCGCGCCCCAGCATTTT. It specifies CASSLDSSQGTAPQHF.

This chain joins TRBV9 and TRBJ1-3; D gene uncertain. CDR3 length: 13 amino acids. Germline V gene sequence: CDR1 SGDLS, CDR2 YYNGEE. The germline V and J ends were trimmed by 5 bases and 4 bases, with 10 bases remaining between them. The CDR3 region is CASSEGSGNTIYF. CDR3 DNA sequence: TGTGCCAGCAGTGAAGGGTCAGGAAACACCATATATTTT.

The rearrangement joins TRBV20-1 to TRBJ2-7, with a weak D call TRBD1 (5 bases). Germline V gene data show CDR1 as DFQATT and CDR2 as SNEGSKA (reference sequence). The V gene lost 6 bases and the J gene lost 5 bases, with 11 bases spanning the gap. This CDR3 contains 11 residues. The CDR3 is CSALARDEQYF. The CDR3 DNA reads TGCAGTGCATTGGCCAGGGACGAGCAGTACTTC.

A remark on this clone: The sample holds other DNA sequences that translate to the same CDR3. V usage is TRBV10-1 and J usage is TRBJ1-1, with 7 bases aligning to TRBD1. The junction had 2 bases not matched to a gene; V was cut back by 0 bases and J by 1 base. The CDR3 covers 15 residues. CDR1 is WNHNN, CDR2 SYGVQD, per germline (reference sequence). The DNA for the CDR3 is TGCGCCAGCAGTGAGTCGGGGACAGAGAACACTGAAGCTTTCTTT. This translates into CASSESGTENTEAFF.